The sequence of this T cell receptor beta chain was determined in a study of CD8 T cells in Susac syndrome. The CDR3 consists of 13 residues. V lost 4 bases to trimming and J lost 4 bases, with 8 bases between them. CDR1 and CDR2 (germline): MNHNY, SVGAGI (reference sequence). The RNA, about 0.5 to 1 ug, was put through reverse transcription using random hexamers. Across 54 Vbeta and 13 Jbeta, immunoSEQ multiplex PCR amplified TCR beta CDR3. Each CDR3 protein is one row after TCRdb ran MiXCR on the immunoSEQ multiplex PCR reads. The sample records about 47,000 distinct CDR3 sequences, around 93% being singletons. CD8+ and CD4+ T cells circulating in blood were sequenced for TCR beta. Healthy donors acted as controls, with matching for age and sex.

This receptor was taken from a human donor in good health. The sequencing input was CD8+ T cells from PBMCs. The chain links TRBV6-6 to TRBJ2-1; no clear D. The CDR3 spells CASSSRFYNEQFF. The CDR3 DNA reads as TGTGCCAGCAGTTCCCGCTTTTACAATGAGCAGTTCTTC.